The rows below give T cell receptor beta chains drawn from one sample of a study of T cell responses to AZD1222 COVID-19 vaccine. Profiled with immunoSEQ multiplex PCR; TCRdb holds only in-frame clones, not every one. The top ten clones hold more than 1.4% of a sample with 140,000 to 150,000 clones, about 91% of them seen once. Sequencing used peripheral blood, obtained on day 0 of AZD1222 vaccination. These receptors all stem from an adult in good health. Each CDR3 is given with its conserved first and last residue. The D gene is left open where the match is weak. Size tells how often a clone was seen (once, few, many) or the class of an expanded clone, and some rows leave it out.

TRBD2,TRBJ2-7,.,TRBV25-1,TGTGCCAGCAGTTCGAATGTGGTAGCGGGAACGGCGGTCTACGAGCAGTACTTC,CASSSNVVAGTAVYEQYF
.,TRBJ1-2,.,TRBV11-2,TGTGCCAGCAGCCTACCCTTTAACTATGGCTACACCTTC,CASSLPFNYGYTF
TRBD1,TRBJ2-5,.,TRBV3-1/TRBV3-2,TGTGCCAGCAGTCCCACAGGGGGAGAGACCCAGTACTTC,CASSPTGGETQYF
.,TRBJ1-4,.,TRBV7-8,TGTGCCAGCAGCCCCCCGTTCGCCGGGACTAATGAAAAACTGTTTTTT,CASSPPFAGTNEKLFF
TRBD1,TRBJ2-5,.,TRBV2,TGTGCCAGCAGTTTGGACAGGGGGGAAGAGACCCAGTACTTC,CASSLDRGEETQYF
.,TRBJ1-4,.,TRBV19,TGTGCCAGTAGTGGCAGGGCCGCAACTAATGAAAAACTGTTTTTT,CASSGRAATNEKLFF
TRBD1,TRBJ2-1,.,TRBV7-9,TGTGCCAGCAGCCCCCCAAAAGGGACAGAATACAATGAGCAGTTCTTC,CASSPPKGTEYNEQFF
.,TRBJ2-4,once,TRBV10-1,TGCGCCAGCGAGAAGGTGAAAAACATTCAGTACTTC,CASEKVKNIQYF
.,TRBJ2-1,.,TRBV2,TGTGCCAGCAGTGAATCTAGGCCAGGATCCTACAATGAGCAGTTCTTC,CASSESRPGSYNEQFF
.,TRBJ2-7,.,TRBV7-9,TGTGCCAGCAGCTTAGTAATTGGCAGCACAACCTACGAGCAGTACTTC,CASSLVIGSTTYEQYF
.,TRBJ2-5,.,TRBV5-4,TGTGCCAGCAGCCCATCCGTGGAGACCCAGTACTTC,CASSPSVETQYF
.,TRBJ2-2,.,TRBV18,TGTGCCAGCTCACCAAACGACCTCTACACCGGGGAGCTGTTTTTT,CASSPNDLYTGELFF
.,TRBJ1-5,.,TRBV7-2,TGTGCCAGCAGCACAAACAATCAGCCCCAGCATTTT,CASSTNNQPQHF